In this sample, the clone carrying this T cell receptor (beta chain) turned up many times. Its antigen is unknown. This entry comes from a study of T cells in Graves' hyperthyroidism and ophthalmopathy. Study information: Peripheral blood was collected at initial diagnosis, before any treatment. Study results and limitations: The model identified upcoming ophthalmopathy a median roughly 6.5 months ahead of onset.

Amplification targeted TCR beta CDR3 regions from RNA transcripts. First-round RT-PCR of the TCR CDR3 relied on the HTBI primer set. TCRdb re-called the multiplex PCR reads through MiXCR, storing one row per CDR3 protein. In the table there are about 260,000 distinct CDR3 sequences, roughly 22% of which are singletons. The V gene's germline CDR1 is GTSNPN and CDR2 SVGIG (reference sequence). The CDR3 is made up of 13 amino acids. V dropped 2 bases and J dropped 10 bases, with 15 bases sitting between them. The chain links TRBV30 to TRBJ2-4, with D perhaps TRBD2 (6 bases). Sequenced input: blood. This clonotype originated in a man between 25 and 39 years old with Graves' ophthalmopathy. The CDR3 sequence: CAWSPQGTLIQYF. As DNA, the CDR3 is TGTGCCTGGAGTCCCCAAGGGACTTTGATTCAGTACTTC.